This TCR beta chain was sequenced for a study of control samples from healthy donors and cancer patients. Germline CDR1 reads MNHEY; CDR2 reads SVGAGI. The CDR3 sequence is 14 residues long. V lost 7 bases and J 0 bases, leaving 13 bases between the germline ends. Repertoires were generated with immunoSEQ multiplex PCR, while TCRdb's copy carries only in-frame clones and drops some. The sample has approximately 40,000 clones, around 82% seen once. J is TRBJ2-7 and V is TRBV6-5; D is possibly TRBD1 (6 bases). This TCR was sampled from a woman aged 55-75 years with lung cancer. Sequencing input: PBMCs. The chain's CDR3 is CASTRDRTSYEQYF. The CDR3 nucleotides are TGTGCCAGCACCCGTGACAGGACCTCCTACGAGCAGTACTTC.